Shown below are 27 T cell receptor beta chains from a single sample sequenced in a study of cytomegalovirus exposure and HLA in healthy donors. The protocol was immunoSEQ multiplex PCR, while the TCRdb copy is restricted to in-frame clones and leaves out a portion. This repertoire shows over 55,000 clones, 95% to 96% found once; its top ten account for 0.9%. The sequenced material came from PBMCs. The source is a man younger than 30 in good health and CMV-seronegative.

This clone appeared once. The chain has TRBV9 and TRBJ1-2; maybe TRBD1 (5 bases). The CDR3 contains 13 residues. CDR1 and CDR2 from the germline V gene are SGDLS and YYNGEE. Trimming cost V 3 bases and J 4 bases, with 10 bases left between them. The DNA of the CDR3 is TGTGCCAGCAGCGGACAGACCGGCTATGGCTACACCTTC. It specifies CASSGQTGYGYTF.

V gene TRBV9 combines with J gene TRBJ2-1; the match to TRBD1 covers 10 bases. This CDR3 contains 16 residues. Germline V CDR1 and CDR2: SGDLS, YYNGEE. The V gene end was trimmed by 1 base and the J gene end by 3 bases; junction bases not matched to a gene: 4. The CDR3 DNA reads TGTGCCAGCAGCGTACTCCGGGACAGGGGCTACAATGAGCAGTTCTTC. This translates into CASSVLRDRGYNEQFF.

This chain links TRBV28 with TRBJ1-2; tentative D call: TRBD1 (6 bases). V was shortened by 5 bases and J by 8 bases, with 15 bases between the two germline ends. CDR3 length: 13 amino acids. CDR1 is MDHEN and CDR2 is SYDVKM in the germline V gene. In nucleotides, the CDR3 is TGTGCCAGCAGTACAACGCACAGGGTGGGCTACACCTTC. This sequence encodes CASSTTHRVGYTF.

The chain uses TRBV4-3 and TRBJ1-2; TRBD1 is a possible D gene (6 bases). V dropped 2 bases and J dropped 3 bases, with 10 bases sitting between them. The CDR3 sequence is 14 residues long. The germline gives CDR1 LGHNA, CDR2 YSLEER. The CDR3 protein is CASSQLRQDYGYTF. CDR3 DNA: TGCGCCAGCAGCCAACTCCGACAGGACTATGGCTACACCTTC.

The CDR3 is CASSPQGDHNEQFF. Written as DNA, the CDR3 is TGTGCCAGCTCACCACAGGGGGATCACAATGAGCAGTTCTTC. The rearrangement uses TRBV18 and TRBJ2-1, with a weak D call TRBD1 (6 bases). Germline CDR1 KGHSH, CDR2 LQKENI. The V end lost 1 base, the J end lost 5 bases, and 9 bases lay between the germline ends. The CDR3 is made up of 14 amino acids.

The chain employs TRBV28 and TRBJ1-1; perhaps TRBD1 as D (6 bases). CDR3 length equals 15 residues. The V and J ends lost 2 bases and 0 bases respectively, with 10 bases between them. The germline CDR1 and CDR2 sequences are MDHEN and SYDVKM. In DNA, the CDR3 is TGTGCCAGCAGTTTAGGACAGCAGCTGAACACTGAAGCTTTCTTT. Its protein product is CASSLGQQLNTEAFF.

The V call is TRBV28, the J call TRBJ1-2; the match to TRBD1 covers 8 bases. This CDR3 has 15 residues. The V gene's germline CDR1 is MDHEN and CDR2 SYDVKM. Trimming removed 5 bases from V and 5 bases from J; junction bases left unmatched: 10. CDR3: CASSPLDRVDYGYTF. CDR3 bases: TGTGCCAGCAGTCCTCTGGACAGGGTGGATTATGGCTACACCTTC.

The chain is built from TRBV7-2 and TRBJ2-4; TRBD2 might be the D (6 bases). The CDR3 is made up of 17 amino acids. CDR1 and CDR2 from the germline V gene are SGHTA and FQGNSA. V dropped 1 base and J dropped 0 bases, with 13 bases sitting between them. CDR3 sequence (DNA): TGTGCCAGCAGCTTAGACCCCGGGAGCTTAGCCAAAAACATTCAGTACTTC. Translation gives CASSLDPGSLAKNIQYF.

The V gene is TRBV7-2, the J gene TRBJ2-7; D unclear. The germline gives CDR1 SGHTA, CDR2 FQGNSA. This CDR3 comprises 16 residues. Trimming left V 6 bases short and J 3 bases short, with 21 bases between. In DNA, the CDR3 is TGTGCCAGCAGGGTTAGATCCGGCGGATTAAACTACGAGCAGTACTTC. Translation: CASRVRSGGLNYEQYF.

The V call is TRBV30, the J call TRBJ2-7, with 12 nucleotides matching TRBD2. The V gene's germline CDR1 is GTSNPN and CDR2 SVGIG (reference sequence). This CDR3 spans 16 amino acids. J was trimmed by 4 bases and V by 2 bases; bases with no gene match: 9. DNA of the CDR3: TGTGCCTGGAGTCCGTGGACTAGCGGGATTTTATACGAGCAGTACTTC. It codes for CAWSPWTSGILYEQYF.

This clone was seen just once. This chain connects TRBV5-1 to TRBJ2-1, with 7 positions matching TRBD2. This CDR3 has 16 residues. Trimming took 4 bases from V and 3 from J; bases not matched to a gene: 10. Germline CDR1 reads SGHRS; CDR2 reads YFSETQ. Written as DNA, the CDR3 is TGCGCCAGCAGCCTCTCCCCTAGCGGACGCTACAATGAGCAGTTCTTC. Its protein is CASSLSPSGRYNEQFF.

This chain links TRBV5-1 with TRBJ2-1; TRBD2 matches 9 bases. With V trimmed by 2 bases and J by 1 base, 1 base remained unmatched. The CDR3 spans 15 residues. The germline V gene has CDR1 SGHRS and CDR2 YFSETQ. The CDR3 sequence: CASSFLAGSYNEQFF. For the CDR3, the DNA is TGCGCCAGCAGCTTCCTAGCGGGGTCCTACAATGAGCAGTTCTTC.

The rearrangement uses TRBV28 and TRBJ2-5; 8 nucleotides agree with TRBD2. The CDR3 runs to 17 residues. Germline V gene sequence: CDR1 MDHEN, CDR2 SYDVKM. V was clipped by 6 bases and J by 0 bases; unmatched bases: 12. CDR3 in DNA: TGTGCCAGCAGCCCGACGGTAGCGGGACCCAACCAAGAGACCCAGTACTTC. It codes for CASSPTVAGPNQETQYF.

The rearrangement joins TRBV21-1 to TRBJ2-5; TRBD1 is taken as the D call from the table, unchecked against the DNA. TRBV21-1 is a known pseudogene. This CDR3 has 16 amino acids. CDR3 nucleotides: TGTGCCAGCACCTCACCCCCGGCAGGGAACTACGAGACCCAGTACTTC. This gives the protein CASTSPPAGNYETQYF.

The J gene is TRBJ2-5, the V gene TRBV6-6, with a tentative D call TRBD1 (6 bases). Looked up from germline, CDR1 is MNHNY and CDR2 is SVGAGI (reference sequence). V was cut by 5 bases and J by 6 bases, with 19 bases left in between. The CDR3 spans 15 residues. As DNA, the CDR3 is TGTGCCAGCAGTCCCTCCAGGGGCCACGCGAAGACCCAGTACTTC. It specifies CASSPSRGHAKTQYF.

The chain uses TRBV27 and TRBJ2-1; 16 bases map to TRBD2. The CDR3 runs 20 residues. Germline assignment: CDR1 MNHEY and CDR2 SMNVEV (reference sequence). V gave up 2 bases and J gave up 4 bases; unmatched junction bases: 11. The CDR3 DNA reads TGTGCCAGCAGTTTACTTTCGGGACTAGCGGGAGGGCCCTCTTACAATGAGCAGTTCTTC. Amino acid sequence: CASSLLSGLAGGPSYNEQFF.

Remarks on this clone: A junction end diverges from the germline sequence, so it may reflect a read error. The gene calls are TRBV6-1 and TRBJ1-5; D is ambiguous. CDR3 length equals 13 residues. Germline-derived CDR1 and CDR2 are MNHNS and SASEGT. The CDR3 loop is CASREELGQPQHF. The CDR3 bases are TGTGCCAGCAGGGAAGAGTTGGGCCAGCCCCAGCATTTT.

The chain has TRBV9 and TRBJ2-3; D is unclear. The CDR3 is 13 residues long. CDR1 and CDR2 (germline): SGDLS, YYNGEE. Trimming took off 7 bases at V and 2 bases at J, with 11 bases between the two ends. This chain's CDR3 is CASGQASTDTQYF. The CDR3, as DNA: TGTGCCAGCGGGCAGGCGTCCACAGATACGCAGTATTTT.

The V call is TRBV7-8, the J call TRBJ2-7; TRBD2 matches at 14 bases. The germline CDR1 and CDR2 sequences are SGHVS and FQNEAQ. CDR3 size: 16 residues. Trimming at V came to 5 bases and at J to 4 bases, leaving 7 bases not matched to a gene. CDR3 region: CASSQGTSGSTYEQYF. The CDR3 region has the DNA TGTGCCAGCAGCCAAGGGACTAGCGGGAGTACTTACGAGCAGTACTTC.

This clone is a singleton in its sample. Germline is not matched at one junction end, which may reflect a read error. The rearrangement uses TRBV7-7 and TRBJ2-3; tentatively, D is TRBD1 (6 bases). This CDR3 contains 14 residues. Per germline, CDR1 SSHAT and CDR2 FNYEAQ (reference sequence). The CDR3 loop is CASSSGAYTDTQYF. DNA of the CDR3: TGTGCTAGCAGCTCAGGGGCCTACACAGATACGCAGTATTTT.

This chain joins TRBV5-5 and TRBJ2-7; TRBD2 is a possible D gene (5 bases). This CDR3 has 14 residues. Germline V gene lookup returns CDR1 SGHKS and CDR2 YYEKEE (reference sequence). Trimming stripped 1 base from V and 1 base from J, with 9 bases between. The CDR3 DNA reads TGTGCCAGCAGCTTGCATGGACTTTCCTACGAGCAGTACTTC. As protein: CASSLHGLSYEQYF.

The chain employs TRBV6-1 and TRBJ2-1, with no clear D. The CDR3 extends over 11 amino acids. With 7 bases removed from V and 7 bases from J, the gap between germline ends came to 8 bases. Per the germline V gene, CDR1 is MNHNS and CDR2 is SASEGT. The CDR3 sequence is CASTQVNEQFF. The CDR3 DNA reads as TGTGCCAGCACCCAGGTTAATGAGCAGTTCTTC.

The chain carries TRBV19 and TRBJ2-4, with TRBD2 as a possible D gene (6 bases). This CDR3 region has 16 residues. Trimming stripped 5 bases from V and 4 bases from J, with 18 bases between. Germline V gene data show CDR1 as LNHDA and CDR2 as SQIVND (reference sequence). The CDR3 loop is CASSGGGVGAKNIQYF. The CDR3 coding sequence is TGTGCCAGTAGTGGTGGCGGGGTGGGTGCTAAAAACATTCAGTACTTC.

This chain uses TRBV5-6 with TRBJ1-3, with 7 bases lining up with TRBD1. J gave up 4 bases and V 1 base, and 8 bases lay outside the gene matches. CDR3 length equals 16 residues. Per the germline V gene, CDR1 is SGHDT and CDR2 is YYEEEE. The CDR3 nucleotides are TGTGCCAGCAGCTTGAGAACCGGGACAGCCGGAAACACCATATATTTT. This sequence encodes CASSLRTGTAGNTIYF.

This clone came up once. The chain uses TRBV2 and TRBJ2-3; 13 bases are a match to TRBD2. V was pared by 6 bases and J by 2 bases, with 11 bases of the junction left unmatched. The germline gives CDR1 SNHLY, CDR2 FYNNEI. The CDR3 totals 18 residues. The CDR3 coding sequence is TGTGCCAGCAGGCACGGACTAGCGGGAGTCCGGCCCACAGATACGCAGTATTTT. Translation: CASRHGLAGVRPTDTQYF.

The chain employs TRBV5-6 and TRBJ1-5, with D maybe TRBD1 (5 bases). Germline V lookup: CDR1 SGHDT, CDR2 YYEEEE. This CDR3 comprises 15 residues. V was clipped by 4 bases and J by 0 bases, with 11 bases between them. CDR3: CASSLRGGSNQPQHF. The DNA for the CDR3 is TGTGCCAGCAGCCTGCGGGGCGGTAGCAATCAGCCCCAGCATTTT.

This chain uses TRBV7-2 with TRBJ1-1, with TRBD1 identical over 7 bases. CDR1 SGHTA and CDR2 FQGNSA come from the germline V gene. Trimming at V came to 4 bases and at J to 4 bases, leaving 3 bases not matched to a gene. This CDR3 comprises 13 residues. The CDR3 nucleotides read TGTGCCAGCAGCTACCAGGGGGGCACTGAAGCTTTCTTT. Its translation: CASSYQGGTEAFF.